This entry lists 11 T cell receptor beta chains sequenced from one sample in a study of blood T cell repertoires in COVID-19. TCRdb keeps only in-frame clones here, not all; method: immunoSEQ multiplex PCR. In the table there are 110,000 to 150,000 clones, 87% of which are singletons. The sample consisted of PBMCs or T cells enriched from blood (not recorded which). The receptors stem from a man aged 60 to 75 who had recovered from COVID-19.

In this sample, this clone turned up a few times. The CDR3 DNA reads as TGTGCCAGCAGCTTAGCACAGGTCTCTTACGAGCAGTACTTC. Its protein is CASSLAQVSYEQYF. The chain links TRBV11-2 to TRBJ2-7, with D possibly matching TRBD1 (5 bases). CDR1 is SGHAT and CDR2 is FQNNGV in the germline V gene. The CDR3 is 14 residues long. V shed 1 base and J shed 4 bases, with 11 bases lying between them.

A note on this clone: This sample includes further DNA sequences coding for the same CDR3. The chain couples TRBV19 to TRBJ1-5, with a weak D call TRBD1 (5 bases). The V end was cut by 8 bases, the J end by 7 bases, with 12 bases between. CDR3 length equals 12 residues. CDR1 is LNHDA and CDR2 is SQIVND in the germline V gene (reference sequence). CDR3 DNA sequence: TGTGCCAGTCGTAGGGGAGGACAGCCCCAGCATTTT. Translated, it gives CASRRGGQPQHF.

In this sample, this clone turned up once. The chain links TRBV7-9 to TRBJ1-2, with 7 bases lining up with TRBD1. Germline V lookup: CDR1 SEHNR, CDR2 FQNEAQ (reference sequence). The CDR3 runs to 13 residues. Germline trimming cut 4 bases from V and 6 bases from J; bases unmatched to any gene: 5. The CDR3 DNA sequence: TGTGCCAGCAGCTCCGGGACAGCGAATGGCTACACCTTC. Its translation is CASSSGTANGYTF.

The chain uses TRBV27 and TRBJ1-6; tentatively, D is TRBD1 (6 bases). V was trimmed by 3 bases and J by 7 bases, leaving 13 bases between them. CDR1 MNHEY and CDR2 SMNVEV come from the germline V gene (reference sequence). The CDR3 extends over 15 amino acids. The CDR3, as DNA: TGTGCCAGCAGTTTCGTACAGGGTCTAAATTCACCCCTCCACTTT. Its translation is CASSFVQGLNSPLHF.

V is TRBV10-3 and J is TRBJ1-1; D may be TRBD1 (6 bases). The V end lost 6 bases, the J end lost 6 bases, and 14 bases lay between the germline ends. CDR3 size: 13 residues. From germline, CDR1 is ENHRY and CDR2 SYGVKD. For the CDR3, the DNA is TGTGCCATCAGCGAAACAGGGAAAGCTGAAGCTTTCTTT. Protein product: CAISETGKAEAFF.

The CDR3 loop reads CASTRTGGAGNTEAFF. CDR3 in DNA: TGTGCCAGCACCCGGACAGGGGGCGCGGGGAACACTGAAGCTTTCTTT. The rearrangement links TRBV5-4 to TRBJ1-1; 11 bases fit TRBD1. Per germline, CDR1 SGHNT and CDR2 YYREEE (reference sequence). This CDR3 contains 16 residues. After removal of 6 bases from V and 1 base from J, the junction contained 8 bases not matched to a gene.

CDR3 residues: CASNLQGAFNQPQHF. CDR3 nucleotides: TGTGCCAGCAACTTACAGGGGGCTTTCAATCAGCCCCAGCATTTT. The genes are TRBV6-5 and TRBJ1-5; 9 bases fit TRBD1. The CDR3 spans 15 residues. The trim removed 7 bases at V and 3 bases at J, leaving 7 bases unmatched. The germline V gene has CDR1 MNHEY and CDR2 SVGAGI.

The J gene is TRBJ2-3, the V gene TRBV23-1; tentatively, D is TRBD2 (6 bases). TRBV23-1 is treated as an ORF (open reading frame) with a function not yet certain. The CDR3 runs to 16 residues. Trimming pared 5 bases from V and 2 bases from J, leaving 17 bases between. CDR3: CASSIPGAGFTDTQYF. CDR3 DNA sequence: TGCGCCAGCAGTATACCGGGAGCTGGATTCACAGATACGCAGTATTTT.

CDR3 sequence (DNA): TGTGCCAGCAGCTTGGGCGCGTCAAATCAGCCCCAGCATTTT. Translating it yields CASSLGASNQPQHF. The rearrangement joins TRBV5-4 to TRBJ1-5; D call uncertain. The CDR3 extends over 14 amino acids. Germline-derived CDR1 and CDR2 are SGHNT and YYREEE (reference sequence). Between the trimmed V and J ends, which lost 0 bases and 4 bases, there was a span of 8 bases.

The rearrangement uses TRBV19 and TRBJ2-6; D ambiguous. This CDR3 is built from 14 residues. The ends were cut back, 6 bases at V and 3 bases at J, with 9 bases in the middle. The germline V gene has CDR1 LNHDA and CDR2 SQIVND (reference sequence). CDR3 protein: CASSETGGANVLTF. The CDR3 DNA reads TGTGCCAGTAGCGAGACGGGTGGGGCCAACGTCCTGACTTTC.

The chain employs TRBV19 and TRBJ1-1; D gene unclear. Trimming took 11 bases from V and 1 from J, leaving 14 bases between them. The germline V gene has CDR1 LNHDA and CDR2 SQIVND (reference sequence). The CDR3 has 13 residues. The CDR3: CASQPDTNTEAFF. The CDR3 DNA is TGTGCCTCTCAACCCGACACGAACACTGAAGCTTTCTTT.